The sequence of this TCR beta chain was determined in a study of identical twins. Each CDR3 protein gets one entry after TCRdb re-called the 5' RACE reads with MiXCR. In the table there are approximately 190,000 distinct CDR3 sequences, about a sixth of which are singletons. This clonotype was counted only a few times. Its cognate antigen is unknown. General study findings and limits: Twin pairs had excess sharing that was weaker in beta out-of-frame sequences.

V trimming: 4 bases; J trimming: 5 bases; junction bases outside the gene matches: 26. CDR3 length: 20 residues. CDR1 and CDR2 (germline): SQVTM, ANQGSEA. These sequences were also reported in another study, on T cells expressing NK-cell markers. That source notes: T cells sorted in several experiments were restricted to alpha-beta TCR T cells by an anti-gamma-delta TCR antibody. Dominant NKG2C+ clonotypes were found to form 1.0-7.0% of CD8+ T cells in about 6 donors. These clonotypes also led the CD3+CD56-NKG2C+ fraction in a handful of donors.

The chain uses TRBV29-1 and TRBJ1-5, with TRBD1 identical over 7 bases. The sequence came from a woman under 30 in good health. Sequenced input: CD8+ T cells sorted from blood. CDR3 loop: CSVVPGFRRDRGISYQPQHF. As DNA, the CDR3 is TGCAGCGTTGTCCCCGGGTTCCGACGGGACAGAGGAATATCTTATCAGCCCCAGCATTTT. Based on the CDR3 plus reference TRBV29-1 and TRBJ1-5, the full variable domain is SAVISQKPSRDICQRGTSLTIQCQVDSQVTMMFWYRQQPGQSLTLIATANQGSEATYESGFVIDKFPISRPNLTFSTLTVSNMSPEDSSIYLCSVVPGFRRDRGISYQPQHFGDGTRLSIL.